The T cell receptor beta chain described here comes from a study of shared clonotypes between healthy human individuals. On sorted subsets, replicate PCRs used 200 to 250 ng DNA, or 31,000 or so T cell genomes. Libraries were prepared by immunoSEQ multiplex PCR; TCRdb keeps only in-frame clonotypes and omits some of them. This table has about 2 million clones, over 85% appearing once. CDR3 length equals 13 residues. V was trimmed by 2 bases and J by 2 bases, leaving 7 bases between them. The V gene's germline CDR1 is WSHSY and CDR2 SAAADI. This clonotype was sampled from a man aged 18 to 30 in good health. The chain combines TRBV10-2 with TRBJ2-7; D might be TRBD1 (5 bases). The sample taken for sequencing was naive CD4+ T cells sorted from blood. Subset indicated: CD45RA+ positively selected. The CDR3 DNA reads as TGCGCCAGCAGTGAGGCAGGGCCCTACGAGCAGTACTTC. Protein: CASSEAGPYEQYF.